Listed below are T cell receptor beta chains from one sample, sequenced in a study. Each CDR3 protein gets one entry after TCRdb re-called the RT-PCR reads with MiXCR. This sample has hundreds of thousands of distinct CDR3 sequences, with over 12% found just once. Sequenced sample: memory CD4+ T cells from blood. All receptors derive from a female donor in good health, serving as a healthy control. The CDR3 runs from the conserved cysteine through the conserved F or W. D genes are given only for firm matches. Clone size, where shown, is once, few, many, or a class for clones that have expanded.

V	J	size	D	CDR3
TRBV12-3/TRBV12-4	TRBJ2-1	NA	NA	CASSIVREQFF
TRBV15	TRBJ1-4	NA	NA	CATSSPGAGDEEKLFF
TRBV18	TRBJ2-3	many	NA	CASSPGFRTDTQYF
TRBV20-1	TRBJ2-2	many	TRBD2	CSASGPAGARELFF
TRBV7-2	TRBJ2-7	many	TRBD1	CASSRDRSTSYEQYF
TRBV7-8	TRBJ2-7	many	NA	CASSSSLSYEQYF
TRBV4-3	TRBJ1-1	NA	NA	CASSPGWDTEAFF
TRBV6-5	TRBJ2-2	many	TRBD1	CASTYGGTGFPGELFF
TRBV20-1	TRBJ1-4	few	NA	CSAPVGGSNEKLFF
TRBV7-3	TRBJ2-5	NA	NA	CASSVGPAAYQETQYF
TRBV10-3	TRBJ1-2	many	TRBD1	CAILQGRANYGYTF
TRBV28	TRBJ1-2	few	TRBD1	CASRSPGQIYGYTF
TRBV5-1	TRBJ2-7	many	TRBD2	CASSLELGGSYEQYF
TRBV12-3/TRBV12-4	TRBJ1-5	many	TRBD1	CASSPGQGVQPQHF
TRBV12-3/TRBV12-4	TRBJ1-3	NA	NA	CASNTGHSGNTIYF
TRBV5-5	TRBJ1-1	NA	NA	CASSLDWTATEAFF
TRBV6-2/TRBV6-3	TRBJ1-4	few	NA	CASSSFQAYNEKLFF
TRBV6-2/TRBV6-3	TRBJ2-1	many	NA	CASSGRTRGDF
TRBV11-2	TRBJ2-2	NA	NA	CASSLVSPGNTGELFF
TRBV20-1	TRBJ2-1	NA	NA	CSAPATYNEQFF
TRBV28	TRBJ2-1	NA	NA	CASSPLPLGRNEQFF
TRBV5-1	TRBJ2-7	many	NA	CASSLELAREQYF
TRBV7-3	TRBJ2-4	many	NA	CASSLNAGLNIQYF
TRBV7-8	TRBJ2-5	NA	NA	CASSKSNRDNQETQYF
TRBV3-1	TRBJ2-1	few	NA	CASSQTGNGYNEQFF
TRBV7-8	TRBJ2-1	few	NA	CASSLSEVLGGNEQFF
TRBV28	TRBJ2-1	NA	NA	CASSFGNTYNEQFF
TRBV7-9	TRBJ2-7	NA	NA	CASSYLAGYEQYF
TRBV12-3/TRBV12-4	TRBJ1-4	NA	NA	CASSLVGTLEKLFF
TRBV4-3	TRBJ2-3	few	NA	CASSQGPASDTQYF
TRBV7-9	TRBJ2-3	few	TRBD2	CASSPIAGGNTDTQYF
TRBV5-1	TRBJ2-1	NA	TRBD2	CASSRSGSGAYNEQFF
TRBV6-6	TRBJ2-2	many	NA	CASSSSRDSTGELFF
TRBV29-1	TRBJ2-1	many	NA	CSVVQEGGRSYNEQFF
TRBV25-1	TRBJ1-5	NA	NA	CASSDTTGLGQPQHF
TRBV20-1	TRBJ2-1	NA	TRBD2	CSATPAGGTNEQFF
TRBV24-1	TRBJ1-5	NA	TRBD1	CATSDPRQGAAQPQHF
TRBV7-9	TRBJ2-7	NA	NA	CASSLSGFGDEQYF
TRBV28	TRBJ1-2	NA	NA	CASRAGIYYGYTF
TRBV20-1	TRBJ2-3	few	NA	CSALGRGDTQYF
TRBV28	TRBJ2-5	NA	NA	CASSTFRAQGGQETQYF
TRBV7-2	TRBJ2-1	many	TRBD2	CASSLGGSGKYEQFF
TRBV4-2	TRBJ1-2	many	NA	CASSRSRTANYGYTF
TRBV4-2	TRBJ2-7	NA	NA	CASSQPGYEQYF
TRBV20-1	TRBJ1-4	NA	NA	CSASPRRATNEKLFF